What follows are 2 T cell receptor beta chains derived from one specimen sequenced in a study of CD8 T cells in Susac syndrome. Random hexamers primed reverse transcription of about 0.45 to 1 ug RNA. Each CDR3 protein is one row after TCRdb ran MiXCR on the immunoSEQ multiplex PCR reads. In the table there are 200,000 or so distinct CDR3 sequences, about 95% of which are singletons. What was sequenced was CD4+ T cells from PBMCs. Source of these receptors: a human donor with multiple sclerosis.

The chain's CDR3 is CASSPSPGQPNQPQHF. The CDR3 nucleotides are TGTGCCAGCAGCCCAAGTCCGGGACAACCGAACCAGCCCCAGCATTTT. The chain recombines TRBV11-2 with TRBJ1-5; TRBD1 is a possible D gene (6 bases). This CDR3 has 16 amino acids. Germline V gives CDR1 SGHAT, CDR2 FQNNGV. V lost 5 bases, J lost 7 bases, and 21 bases lay in between.

V gene TRBV7-8 combines with J gene TRBJ1-5; no clear D. Germline V lookup: CDR1 SGHVS, CDR2 FQNEAQ. The CDR3 contains 14 residues. The ends were cut back, 3 bases at V and 5 bases at J, with 11 bases in the middle. The CDR3 DNA reads as TGTGCCAGCAGCTTGATCCCCCGGGATCAGCCCCAGCATTTT. It translates to CASSLIPRDQPQHF.